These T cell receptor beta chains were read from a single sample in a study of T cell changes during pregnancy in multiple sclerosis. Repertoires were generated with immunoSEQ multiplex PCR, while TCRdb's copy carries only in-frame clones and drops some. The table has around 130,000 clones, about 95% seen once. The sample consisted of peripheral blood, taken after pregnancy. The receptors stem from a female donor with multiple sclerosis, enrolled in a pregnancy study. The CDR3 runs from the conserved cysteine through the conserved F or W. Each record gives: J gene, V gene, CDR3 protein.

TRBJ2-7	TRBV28	CASTIRGFYEQYF
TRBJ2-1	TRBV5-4	CASSWGGLSEFF
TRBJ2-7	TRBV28	CASSLSGGRSSYEQYF
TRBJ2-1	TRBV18	CASTEHNEQFF
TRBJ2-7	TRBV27	CASSTGASYEQYF
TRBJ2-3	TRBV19	CASTRWGLQYRTDTQYF
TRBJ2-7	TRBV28	CASIKGLGVYF
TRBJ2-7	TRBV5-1	CASSLLTSGRALDEQYF
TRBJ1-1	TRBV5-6	CASRRQGYTEAFF
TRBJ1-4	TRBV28	CASSTLDRDYEKLFF
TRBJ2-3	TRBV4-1	CASSQVVPGRGDTQYF
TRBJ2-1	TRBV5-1	CASSPGNRGAYNEQFF
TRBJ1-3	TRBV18	CASSDRGNTIYF
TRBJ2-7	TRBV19	CASGRTASYEQYF
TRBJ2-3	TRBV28	CASSVAGMEGTQYF
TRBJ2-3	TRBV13	CASSFRLGLAGEADTQYF
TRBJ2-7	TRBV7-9	CASSPPGASGYEQYF
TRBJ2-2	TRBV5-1	CASSLAGTSGSPNTGELFF
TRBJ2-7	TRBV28	CASSFLTGGYEQYF
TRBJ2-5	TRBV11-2	CASSQVGLAGRETQYF